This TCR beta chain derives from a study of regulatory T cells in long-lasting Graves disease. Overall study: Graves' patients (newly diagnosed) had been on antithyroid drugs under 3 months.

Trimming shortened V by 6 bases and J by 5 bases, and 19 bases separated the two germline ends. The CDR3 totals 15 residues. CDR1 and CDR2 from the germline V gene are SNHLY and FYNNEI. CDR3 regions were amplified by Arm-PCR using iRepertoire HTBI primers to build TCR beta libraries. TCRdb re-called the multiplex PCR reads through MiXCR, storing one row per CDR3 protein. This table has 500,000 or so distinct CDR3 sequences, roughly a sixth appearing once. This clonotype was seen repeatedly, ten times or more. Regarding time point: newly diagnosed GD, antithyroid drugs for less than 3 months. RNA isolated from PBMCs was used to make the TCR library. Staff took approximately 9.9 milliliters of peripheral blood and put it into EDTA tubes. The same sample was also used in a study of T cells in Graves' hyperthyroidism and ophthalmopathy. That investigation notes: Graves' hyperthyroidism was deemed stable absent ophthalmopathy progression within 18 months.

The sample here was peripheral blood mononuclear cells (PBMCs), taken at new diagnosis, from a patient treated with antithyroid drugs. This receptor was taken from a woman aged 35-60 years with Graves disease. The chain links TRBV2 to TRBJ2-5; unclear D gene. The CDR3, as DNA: TGTGCCAGCAGCTCAGTCATGGGGAAAGGGGAGACCCAGTACTTC. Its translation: CASSSVMGKGETQYF.